One sample yielded the 20 T cell receptor beta chains listed below, sequenced in a study of human T cells and chemical hapten exposure. Time point described: pre-sensitization, week 0. The treatment here: therapeutic diphenylcyclopropenone sensitization with weekly scalp DPC. TCRdb reanalysed the RACE reads using MiXCR and keeps one entry per CDR3 protein. Of around 250,000 distinct CDR3 sequences listed, 7.5% to 10% were seen once; the top ten hold around 2.5%. The specimen comprised whole blood, sampled in connection with sensitization to the hapten diphenylcyclopropenone (DPC). The source of these receptors is a woman aged 35 to 49 with alopecia areata. Some clones in this sample may be carry-over from other donors' samples.

This clonotype was counted between two and nine times. J is TRBJ2-1 and V is TRBV20-1; 7 nucleotides match TRBD2. The CDR3 totals 17 residues. Looked up from germline, CDR1 is DFQATT and CDR2 is SNEGSKA (reference sequence). J gave up 1 base and V 3 bases, and 12 bases lay outside the gene matches. The CDR3 sequence: CSASGGGLAESYNEQFF. CDR3 DNA sequence: TGCAGTGCTAGTGGGGGAGGGCTAGCGGAATCCTACAATGAGCAGTTCTTC.

This clonotype was found many times. The chain couples TRBV6-2 or TRBV6-3 to TRBJ2-3; 9 bases line up with TRBD2. The CDR3 has 16 residues. In germline, CDR1 is MNHEY, CDR2 SVGEGT. The trim removed 5 bases at V and 4 bases at J, leaving 10 bases unmatched. The chain's CDR3 is CASSTESGRRPDTQYF. DNA for the CDR3: TGTGCCAGCAGTACGGAAAGCGGGAGGCGCCCAGATACGCAGTATTTT.

In this sample, this clonotype turned up a few times. The gene calls are TRBV4-2 and TRBJ2-1; no reliable D call. The CDR3 runs to 15 residues. The V end was cut by 0 bases, the J end by 5 bases, with 11 bases between. The germline gives CDR1 LGHNA, CDR2 YNFKEQ. CDR3 bases: TGTGCCAGCAGCCAAGATAGGAGCTGGAACAATGAGCAGTTCTTC. Protein sequence: CASSQDRSWNNEQFF.

This clonotype was counted many times. This chain uses TRBV28 with TRBJ1-2; 9 nucleotides agree with TRBD1. This CDR3 spans 14 amino acids. Germline CDR1 is MDHEN and CDR2 is SYDVKM. V was pared by 5 bases and J by 2 bases, with 3 bases of the junction left unmatched. The CDR3 here is CASSPDRGNYGYTF. Written as DNA, the CDR3 is TGTGCCAGCAGTCCAGACAGGGGGAACTATGGCTACACCTTC.

This sequence joins TRBV21-1 and TRBJ2-3; no check of the table's D call, TRBD1, against the DNA was made. TRBV21-1 is annotated as a pseudogene. This CDR3 has 15 residues. CDR3 nucleotide sequence: TGTGCCAGCCGGATTAAACAGGGTGGCACAGATACGCAGTATTTT. Its protein product is CASRIKQGGTDTQYF.

The chain carries TRBV11-2 and TRBJ1-5; TRBD1 matches 7 bases. In germline, CDR1 is SGHAT, CDR2 FQNNGV. Trimming cost V 6 bases and J 4 bases; bases outside gene matches: 6. This CDR3 is built from 14 residues. The CDR3 protein is CASSKTGRNQPQHF. CDR3 in DNA: TGTGCCAGCAGTAAGACAGGGCGGAATCAGCCCCAGCATTTT.

This clonotype was counted between two and nine times. This chain connects TRBV28 to TRBJ2-1; the match to TRBD2 covers 10 bases. In germline, CDR1 is MDHEN, CDR2 SYDVKM. V lost 4 bases, J lost 4 bases, and 1 base stayed unmatched. The CDR3 runs to 14 residues. The chain's CDR3 is CASSWGLAYNEQFF. The CDR3 DNA reads as TGTGCCAGCAGTTGGGGACTAGCGTACAATGAGCAGTTCTTC. The full variable domain, its missing parts supplied by reference TRBV28 and TRBJ2-1, is DVKVTQSSRYLVKRTGEKVFLECVQDMDHENMFWYRQDPGLGLRLIYFSYDVKMKEKGDIPEGYSVSREKKERFSLILESASTNQTSMYLCASSWGLAYNEQFFGPGTRLTVL.

This clonotype was seen only a few times. The J gene is TRBJ1-5, the V gene TRBV7-3; D is unclear. CDR1 and CDR2 (germline): SGHTA, FQGTGA. V lost 6 bases, J lost 0 bases, and 18 bases lay in between. The CDR3 runs 17 residues. CDR3 in amino acids: CASRYTEIQYSNQPQHF. The CDR3 DNA reads as TGTGCCAGCAGGTACACAGAAATCCAATATAGCAATCAGCCCCAGCATTTT.

This clonotype was counted ten times or more. V is TRBV28 and J is TRBJ1-1, with D maybe TRBD1 (6 bases). CDR1 is MDHEN and CDR2 is SYDVKM in the germline V gene. V shed 2 bases and J shed 11 bases, with 18 bases lying between them. This CDR3 has 14 amino acids. Written as DNA, the CDR3 is TGTGCCAGCAGTTTAAGGGTCAGGGGAAGGGGCGCTTTCTTT. The encoded protein is CASSLRVRGRGAFF.

The table lists this clonotype with many counts. This chain connects TRBV27 to TRBJ1-5; no reliable D call. The CDR3 consists of 14 residues. The V gene lost 0 bases and the J gene lost 1 base, with 4 bases spanning the gap. Germline V gene data show CDR1 as MNHEY and CDR2 as SMNVEV (reference sequence). The DNA for the CDR3 is TGTGCCAGCAGTTTATCCGGCAGCAATCAGCCCCAGCATTTT. Translated: CASSLSGSNQPQHF.

The chain links TRBV6-5 to TRBJ1-1; D is ambiguous. The V and J ends lost 0 bases and 0 bases respectively, with 5 bases between them. Per germline, CDR1 MNHEY and CDR2 SVGAGI. The CDR3 runs to 14 residues. The CDR3 DNA follows: TGTGCCAGCAGTTACTCCGGGTTGAACACTGAAGCTTTCTTT. Translating it yields CASSYSGLNTEAFF.

There are many counts of this clonotype. J is TRBJ1-3 and V is TRBV6-5; no clear D gene. V lost 2 bases and J 0 bases, leaving 5 bases between the germline ends. Looked up from germline, CDR1 is MNHEY and CDR2 is SVGAGI. The length of the CDR3 is 14 residues. CDR3 sequence reads: CASSYEISGNTIYF. CDR3 nucleotides: TGTGCCAGCAGTTACGAGATCTCTGGAAACACCATATATTTT.

This clonotype was observed at least ten times. This rearrangement joins TRBV7-2 to TRBJ1-1; D unresolved. Between the trimmed V and J ends, which lost 5 bases and 4 bases, there was a span of 14 bases. This CDR3 has 14 residues. From germline, CDR1 is SGHTA and CDR2 FQGNSA. As DNA, the CDR3 is TGTGCCAGCAGCCCGTATGACAAGGGCACTGAAGCTTTCTTT. This gives the protein CASSPYDKGTEAFF.

This clonotype was seen more than once but under ten times. V usage is TRBV11-3 and J usage is TRBJ2-1; 12 nucleotides align to TRBD2. V was pared by 5 bases and J by 4 bases, with 6 bases of the junction left unmatched. The CDR3 runs to 16 residues. CDR1 is SGHNT, CDR2 YENEEA, per germline. CDR3 in amino acids: CASSLGTSGGYNEQFF. The CDR3 coding sequence is TGTGCCAGCAGCCTCGGAACTAGCGGGGGGTACAATGAGCAGTTCTTC. Supplemented by reference TRBV11-3 and TRBJ2-1, the full variable domain reads EAGVVQSPRYKIIEKKQPVAFWCNPISGHNTLYWYLQNLGQGPELLIRYENEEAVDDSQLPKDRFSAERLKGVDSTLKIQPAELGDSAVYLCASSLGTSGGYNEQFFGPGTRLTVL.

V gene TRBV3-1 combines with J gene TRBJ2-1; 7 bases are shared with TRBD2. This CDR3 contains 13 residues. From germline, CDR1 is LGHDT and CDR2 YNNKEL (reference sequence). V shed 2 bases, J shed 16 bases, and the junction held 11 bases outside the gene matches. The CDR3 protein is CASSQLGRESCFF. CDR3 coding DNA: TGTGCCAGCAGCCAACTTGGGCGGGAGTCTTGTTTCTTC.

V is TRBV28 and J is TRBJ2-3; a weak D match, TRBD2 (5 bases). Germline-derived CDR1 and CDR2 are MDHEN and SYDVKM. V was trimmed by 1 base and J by 3 bases, leaving 17 bases between them. The CDR3 has 17 amino acids. CDR3 region: CASSLLSGRQGTDTQYF. The CDR3 coding sequence is TGTGCCAGCAGTTTATTAAGCGGCCGCCAAGGGACAGATACGCAGTATTTT.

This rearrangement joins TRBV11-3 to TRBJ2-5; 13 bases match TRBD2. From germline, CDR1 is SGHNT and CDR2 YENEEA. This CDR3 spans 17 amino acids. The trim removed 4 bases at V and 5 bases at J, leaving 10 bases unmatched. CDR3 in amino acids: CASSSGTSGKSGETQYF. The CDR3 DNA sequence: TGTGCCAGCAGCTCGGGGACTAGCGGGAAGTCGGGGGAGACCCAGTACTTC.

A few counts support this clonotype. This chain uses TRBV5-6 with TRBJ2-2, with D hard to call. The V end lost 4 bases, the J end lost 4 bases, and 8 bases lay between the germline ends. CDR3 size: 13 residues. Germline V gene lookup returns CDR1 SGHDT and CDR2 YYEEEE. CDR3: CASSNQATGELFF. As DNA, the CDR3 is TGTGCCAGCAGCAACCAGGCCACCGGGGAGCTGTTTTTT.

There are a few counts of this clonotype. This chain links TRBV4-3 with TRBJ2-2; TRBD2 is a possible D gene (6 bases). The CDR3 runs 15 residues. Germline-derived CDR1 and CDR2 are LGHNA and YSLEER. Trimming left V 2 bases short and J 4 bases short, with 11 bases between. CDR3 nucleotide sequence: TGCGCCAGCAGCCAACTCCGGGGACTCACCGGGGAGCTGTTTTTT. This codes for CASSQLRGLTGELFF.

The CDR3 sequence is CASGLFSGSSYNEQFF. The CDR3 DNA sequence: TGTGCTAGTGGTTTGTTTTCGGGAAGCTCCTACAATGAGCAGTTCTTC. The chain is built from TRBV12-5 and TRBJ2-1; D might be TRBD2 (5 bases). Trimming cost V 2 bases and J 0 bases, with 11 bases left between them. The CDR3 is 16 amino acids. CDR1 is LGHNT, CDR2 FRNRAP, per germline. The variable domain in full, completed from reference TRBV12-5 and TRBJ2-1, reads DARVTQTPRHKVTEMGQEVTMRCQPILGHNTVFWYRQTMMQGLELLAYFRNRAPLDDSGMPKDRFSAEMPDATLATLKIQPSEPRDSAVYFCASGLFSGSSYNEQFFGPGTRLTVL.